The next 30 T cell receptor beta chains were all read from a single sample in a study of T cell changes during pregnancy in multiple sclerosis. Repertoires were generated with immunoSEQ multiplex PCR, while TCRdb's copy carries only in-frame clones and drops some. This sample has just over 80,000 clones, with around 96% found just once. Specimen: peripheral blood, collected in the second trimester of pregnancy. The receptors shown here come from a female donor with multiple sclerosis, enrolled in a pregnancy study.

V is TRBV5-8 and J is TRBJ2-5; TRBD1 agrees at 7 bases. J lost 5 bases, V lost 4 bases, and 5 bases had no gene match. The germline CDR1 and CDR2 sequences are SGHTS and YDEGEE. This CDR3 is 13 amino acids long. The CDR3 DNA sequence: TGTGCCAGCAGCCCAAGGGGGCCGGAGACCCAGTACTTC. Encoded protein: CASSPRGPETQYF. The full variable domain, in which reference TRBV5-8 and TRBJ2-5 provide the parts outside the CDR3, is EAGVTQSPTHLIKTRGQQATLRCSPISGHTSVYWYQQALGLGLQFLLWYDEGEERNRGNFPPRFSGRQFPNYSSELNVNALELEDSALYLCASSPRGPETQYFGPGTRLLVL.

The chain combines TRBV18 with TRBJ1-5, with no clear D. The germline gives CDR1 KGHSH, CDR2 LQKENI. This CDR3 region has 14 residues. V lost 6 bases and J lost 0, with 9 bases in between. The CDR3 nucleotides read TGTGCCAGCTCCCAGGAGGCTAGCAATCAGCCCCAGCATTTT. Translation: CASSQEASNQPQHF.

The chain has TRBV9 and TRBJ1-1; D is perhaps TRBD1 (6 bases). Trimming removed 3 bases from V and 4 bases from J, with 13 bases in between. The CDR3 covers 14 residues. Germline CDR1 and CDR2: SGDLS and YYNGEE. This chain's CDR3 is CASSAGVRGTEAFF. In DNA form, the CDR3 reads TGTGCCAGCAGCGCAGGGGTAAGGGGCACTGAAGCTTTCTTT.

The rearrangement uses TRBV6-5 and TRBJ2-1; 14 bases are a match to TRBD2. Germline CDR1 MNHEY, CDR2 SVGAGI. J gave up 7 bases and V 4 bases, and 3 bases lay outside the gene matches. The CDR3 totals 15 residues. Written as DNA, the CDR3 is TGTGCCAGCAGTTCCCGACTAGCGGGAGGGAATGAGCAGTTCTTC. The encoded protein is CASSSRLAGGNEQFF.

The chain uses TRBV6-5 and TRBJ1-1; possible D gene TRBD1, 6 bases. CDR3 size: 16 residues. Trimming took off 3 bases at V and 5 bases at J, with 19 bases between the two ends. The germline V gene has CDR1 MNHEY and CDR2 SVGAGI. The CDR3 nucleotides read TGTGCCAGCAGTTATACGTTTCGGGGGGCAGGTACTGAAGCTTTCTTT. Translated, it gives CASSYTFRGAGTEAFF.

V and J are TRBV18 and TRBJ1-1; the match to TRBD1 covers 11 bases. The V gene's germline CDR1 is KGHSH and CDR2 LQKENI. With 5 bases clipped from V and 4 bases from J, the junction kept 6 bases outside the gene matches. The length of the CDR3 is 15 residues. The DNA for the CDR3 is TGTGCCAGCTCAACGGACAGGGGGCTGTTCACTGAAGCTTTCTTT. Translating gives CASSTDRGLFTEAFF.

The rearrangement uses TRBV6-1 and TRBJ1-5; 7 positions match TRBD1. The germline V gene has CDR1 MNHNS and CDR2 SASEGT. The CDR3 runs to 12 residues. Trimming cost V 6 bases and J 7 bases; bases outside gene matches: 3. The CDR3 region is CASRQGKQPQHF. CDR3 sequence (DNA): TGTGCCAGCAGACAGGGGAAACAGCCCCAGCATTTT.

The chain couples TRBV11-2 to TRBJ2-2, with TRBD2 identical over 9 bases. Germline V lookup: CDR1 SGHAT, CDR2 FQNNGV. The CDR3 consists of 18 residues. The J segment lost 5 bases and the V segment lost 0 bases, leaving 10 bases of the junction unmatched. CDR3 in amino acids: CASSLDRRGLAGTGELFF. DNA for the CDR3: TGTGCCAGCAGCTTAGATCGACGGGGGCTAGCGGGGACCGGGGAGCTGTTTTTT.

The chain joins TRBV28 to TRBJ2-2; 14 bases are a match to TRBD2. The germline CDR1 and CDR2 sequences are MDHEN and SYDVKM. V trimming: 2 bases; J trimming: 6 bases; junction bases outside the gene matches: 5. CDR3 length: 17 residues. CDR3 sequence (DNA): TGTGCCAGCAGTTTAGAGGGACTAGCGGGAGTGGCCGGGGAGCTGTTTTTT. Translation gives CASSLEGLAGVAGELFF.

The chain employs TRBV7-8 and TRBJ1-1; TRBD1 is a possible D gene (6 bases). This CDR3 is 14 amino acids long. Germline V gene lookup returns CDR1 SGHVS and CDR2 FQNEAQ. V was clipped by 3 bases and J by 1 base, with 9 bases between them. This CDR3 is CASSFQGRNTEAFF. CDR3 in DNA: TGTGCCAGCAGCTTTCAGGGGAGGAACACTGAAGCTTTCTTT.

The genes are TRBV27 and TRBJ1-1, with 7 bases fitting TRBD1. The CDR3 sequence is 15 residues long. The V gene end was trimmed by 4 bases and the J gene end by 6 bases; junction bases not matched to a gene: 11. Germline loops: CDR1 MNHEY, CDR2 SMNVEV (reference sequence). The CDR3 reads CASSSSPTGRAEAFF. The CDR3, as DNA: TGTGCCAGCAGTTCGTCACCGACAGGGCGGGCTGAAGCTTTCTTT.

The chain combines TRBV5-1 with TRBJ2-1; 10 bases match TRBD2. Germline V CDR1 and CDR2: SGHRS, YFSETQ. J was trimmed by 8 bases and V by 9 bases; bases with no gene match: 17. The CDR3 has 16 residues. CDR3 loop: CATKLTGGLALDEQFF. In nucleotides, the CDR3 is TGCGCCACCAAGCTAACGGGGGGACTAGCGCTCGATGAGCAGTTCTTC. The full variable domain, its missing parts supplied by reference TRBV5-1 and TRBJ2-1, is KAGVTQTPRYLIKTRGQQVTLSCSPISGHRSVSWYQQTPGQGLQFLFEYFSETQRNKGNFPGRFSGRQFSNSRSEMNVSTLELGDSALYLCATKLTGGLALDEQFFGPGTRLTVL.

V usage is TRBV15 and J usage is TRBJ2-2, with 7 bases that match TRBD2. Germline values: CDR1 LNHNV, CDR2 YYDKDF (reference sequence). The CDR3 is 16 residues long. V lost 1 base to trimming and J lost 5 bases; unmatched junction nucleotides: 7. CDR3 loop: CATSRGGGRGTGELFF. CDR3 bases: TGTGCCACCAGCAGAGGGGGCGGGAGAGGTACCGGGGAGCTGTTTTTT. The full variable domain, completed using reference TRBV15 and TRBJ2-2, is DAMVIQNPRYQVTQFGKPVTLSCSQTLNHNVMYWYQQKSSQAPKLLFHYYDKDFNNEADTPDNFQSRRPNTSFCFLDIRSPGLGDTAMYLCATSRGGGRGTGELFFGEGSRLTVL.

This clone was found once. The chain joins TRBV13 to TRBJ1-3; TRBD1 might be the D (5 bases). V was trimmed by 1 base and J by 2 bases, leaving 9 bases between them. CDR3 length equals 15 residues. CDR1 is PRHDT, CDR2 FYEKMQ, per germline (reference sequence). Written as DNA, the CDR3 is TGTGCCAGCAGCTTAGCCCTGGGGCCTGGAAACACCATATATTTT. Encoded protein: CASSLALGPGNTIYF.

V usage is TRBV9 and J usage is TRBJ2-1, with 11 bases matching TRBD2. J gave up 6 bases and V 3 bases, and 5 bases lay outside the gene matches. CDR3 size: 15 residues. Germline assignment: CDR1 SGDLS and CDR2 YYNGEE. CDR3: CASSGTSGSRNEQFF. CDR3 bases: TGTGCCAGCAGCGGGACTAGCGGGTCCCGCAATGAGCAGTTCTTC.

This chain connects TRBV7-2 to TRBJ2-7, with D perhaps matching TRBD2 (5 bases). From germline, CDR1 is SGHTA and CDR2 FQGNSA. V gave up 6 bases and J gave up 0 bases, with 15 bases separating them. This CDR3 has 15 residues. In DNA form, the CDR3 reads TGTGCCAGCAGTGTAAGCGGCTTAAGCTCCTACGAGCAGTACTTC. This encodes CASSVSGLSSYEQYF.

The chain links TRBV2 to TRBJ1-4; 11 nucleotides align to TRBD1. The germline V gene encodes CDR1 SNHLY and CDR2 FYNNEI. This CDR3 spans 18 amino acids. The V and J ends lost 1 base and 7 bases, in that order; junction bases with no gene match: 11. The CDR3 is CASSEDRDRGGKSEKLFF. As DNA, the CDR3 is TGTGCCAGCAGTGAAGACCGGGACAGGGGGGGCAAGAGTGAAAAACTGTTTTTT. Looking up the rest from reference TRBV2 and TRBJ1-4 gives the full variable domain: EPEVTQTPSHQVTQMGQEVILRCVPISNHLYFYWYRQILGQKVEFLVSFYNNEISEKSEIFDDQFSVERPDGSNFTLKIRSTKLEDSAMYFCASSEDRDRGGKSEKLFFGSGTQLSVL.

The chain carries TRBV19 and TRBJ1-1; TRBD1 agrees at 7 bases. V lost 6 bases, J lost 3 bases, and 4 bases stayed unmatched. Looked up from germline, CDR1 is LNHDA and CDR2 is SQIVND (reference sequence). The CDR3 runs to 13 residues. The CDR3 coding sequence is TGTGCCAGTAGCTCAGGGGGGTACACTGAAGCTTTCTTT. As protein: CASSSGGYTEAFF.

The rearrangement links TRBV5-4 to TRBJ2-1; perhaps TRBD1 as D (6 bases). The CDR3 length is 15 residues. Per the germline V gene, CDR1 is SGHNT and CDR2 is YYREEE (reference sequence). Trimming shortened V by 3 bases and J by 4 bases, and 14 bases separated the two germline ends. CDR3 in amino acids: CASSSRDKAYNEQFF. The DNA for the CDR3 is TGTGCCAGCAGCTCCCGGGACAAGGCTTACAATGAGCAGTTCTTC.

The chain uses TRBV19 and TRBJ1-5; 7 bases are shared with TRBD1. The trim removed 5 bases at V and 9 bases at J, leaving 13 bases unmatched. This CDR3 has 15 residues. CDR1 and CDR2 (germline): LNHDA, SQIVND (reference sequence). The CDR3 sequence is CASSGKGQLLRPQHF. The CDR3 nucleotides are TGTGCCAGTAGTGGAAAGGGACAGCTGCTTAGGCCCCAGCATTTT.

CDR3 nucleotides: TGCGCCAGCAGCCAGCCGACTAGCGGGAGATTTGTTGAGACCCAGTACTTC. Protein: CASSQPTSGRFVETQYF. This sequence joins TRBV4-1 and TRBJ2-5; TRBD2 matches at 12 bases. This CDR3 has 17 residues. The J segment lost 5 bases and the V segment lost 3 bases, leaving 10 bases of the junction unmatched. Germline V gene lookup returns CDR1 MGHRA and CDR2 YSYEKL.

The V gene is TRBV19, the J gene TRBJ2-1; 7 nucleotides align to TRBD2. V lost 3 bases to trimming and J lost 7 bases; unmatched junction nucleotides: 9. Germline V gene data show CDR1 as LNHDA and CDR2 as SQIVND (reference sequence). The length of the CDR3 is 15 residues. CDR3 sequence reads: CASSMTSWRGNEQFF. In nucleotides, the CDR3 is TGTGCCAGTAGTATGACTAGCTGGAGAGGTAATGAGCAGTTCTTC.

The chain couples TRBV4-1 to TRBJ1-1; TRBD1 might be the D (6 bases). CDR1 and CDR2 (germline): MGHRA, YSYEKL. V dropped 1 base and J dropped 2 bases, with 14 bases sitting between them. CDR3 length: 16 residues. CDR3 bases: TGCGCCAGCAGCCAAGGTAGTGGGGGCGATAACACTGAAGCTTTCTTT. Protein product: CASSQGSGGDNTEAFF.

This chain joins TRBV7-3 and TRBJ1-1; D may be TRBD1 (5 bases). This CDR3 spans 14 amino acids. V gave up 2 bases and J gave up 10 bases, with 17 bases separating them. Germline CDR1 SGHTA, CDR2 FQGTGA. CDR3 nucleotide sequence: TGTGCCAGCAGCTTAGTTTCGGGGGTCCGCATAGCTTTCTTT. This encodes CASSLVSGVRIAFF. Filled out from reference TRBV7-3 and TRBJ1-1, the complete variable domain reads GAGVSQTPSNKVTEKGKYVELRCDPISGHTALYWYRQSLGQGPEFLIYFQGTGAADDSGLPNDRFFAVRPEGSVSTLKIQRTERGDSAVYLCASSLVSGVRIAFFGQGTRLTVV.

The V gene is TRBV7-9, the J gene TRBJ1-1; D ambiguous. Germline V gene data show CDR1 as SEHNR and CDR2 as FQNEAQ (reference sequence). The CDR3 totals 14 residues. The V end lost 5 bases, the J end lost 3 bases, and 13 bases lay between the germline ends. The chain's CDR3 is CASSPGSWDTEAFF. CDR3 nucleotides: TGTGCCAGCAGCCCGGGGTCTTGGGACACTGAAGCTTTCTTT.

The chain combines TRBV7-8 with TRBJ2-1, with 12 bases matching TRBD2. The CDR3 is made up of 16 amino acids. V was clipped by 6 bases and J by 5 bases; unmatched bases: 8. The germline V gene has CDR1 SGHVS and CDR2 FQNEAQ. The DNA of the CDR3 is TGTGCCAGCAGACATCGACTAGCGGGAGTGGACAATGAGCAGTTCTTC. Protein sequence: CASRHRLAGVDNEQFF.

CDR3 loop: CASSLAPQIEKLFF. The CDR3 DNA reads TGTGCCAGCAGCTTAGCGCCACAGATCGAAAAACTGTTTTTT. This sequence joins TRBV7-8 and TRBJ1-4; D not resolved. There are 14 residues in the CDR3. The germline CDR1 and CDR2 sequences are SGHVS and FQNEAQ. V lost 0 bases and J 8 bases, leaving 10 bases between the germline ends.

The rearrangement joins TRBV5-1 to TRBJ2-4; D unclear. The ends were cut back, 2 bases at V and 0 bases at J, with 6 bases in the middle. The CDR3 totals 14 residues. CDR1 and CDR2 from the germline V gene are SGHRS and YFSETQ. The CDR3 protein is CASSLDLAKNIQYF. In nucleotides, the CDR3 is TGCGCCAGCAGCTTAGACTTAGCCAAAAACATTCAGTACTTC.

This CDR3 reads CASLEGRASYNEQFF. CDR3 DNA sequence: TGTGCCAGCCTCGAGGGGAGGGCCTCCTACAATGAGCAGTTCTTC. The rearrangement links TRBV13 to TRBJ2-1; 7 bases align to TRBD2. Germline assignment: CDR1 PRHDT and CDR2 FYEKMQ (reference sequence). The CDR3 length is 15 residues. The V segment lost 8 bases and the J segment 0 bases; nucleotides outside the gene matches: 7.

This rearrangement joins TRBV11-2 to TRBJ1-1; no clear D gene. V shed 8 bases and J shed 0 bases, with 10 bases lying between them. The CDR3 spans 13 residues. Germline loops: CDR1 SGHAT, CDR2 FQNNGV. The chain's CDR3 is CASAIRVNTEAFF. The DNA for the CDR3 is TGTGCCAGCGCCATCCGGGTGAACACTGAAGCTTTCTTT.